This TCR beta chain comes out of a study of cytomegalovirus exposure and HLA in healthy donors. Study-level findings and limits: A later analysis reportedly identified an Asian-associated ancestry cluster as carrying fewer N-insertions than the approximately 710-donor mean. TCR beta V segments were, for the most part, productive about 87% or about 30% of the time in an earlier analysis.

The CDR3 covers 14 residues. Deletions cut 3 bases from V and 4 bases from J, with 13 bases between. Germline V gene lookup returns CDR1 MGHDK and CDR2 SYGVNS. A remark on this clone: The antigen remains unidentified.

The study ran its PCR with 60 Vbeta and 13 Jbeta primers. Only in-frame clones appear in the TCRdb table, and some are missing; sequencing was by immunoSEQ multiplex PCR. The sample shows 150,000 to 200,000 clones, about 80% of them seen only once. V and J are TRBV25-1 and TRBJ2-7, with a possible D match to TRBD2 (5 bases). The source is a woman aged 35 to 49 in good health and CMV-seronegative. The source material was PBMCs. The CDR3 region has the DNA TGTGCCAGCAGTGACACTAGTAGGCTTTACGAGCAGTACTTC. Translating gives CASSDTSRLYEQYF.